This T cell receptor beta chain was recorded in a study of blood T cell repertoires in COVID-19. Across the whole study: The United States, Italy and Spain were the sources of the acute and convalescent COVID-19 samples. T cells, B-cell-depleted T cells, or PBMCs provided the cDNA or gDNA that served as material.

Original methodology: It was from reference gene primer amplification that nucleated cell counts were estimated. Only in-frame clones appear in the TCRdb table, and some are missing; sequencing was by immunoSEQ multiplex PCR. D and trimming come from the DNA, and the V and J calls and clone size come from that table. The sample includes roughly 380,000 clones, approximately 89% of them seen just once. Germline lookup yields CDR1 SGHRS and CDR2 YFSETQ. CDR3 length equals 14 residues. J gave up 6 bases and V 0 bases, and 6 bases lay outside the gene matches. This TCR derives from a woman aged 55-70 years with COVID-19, enrolled during active disease. The specimen sequenced was peripheral blood. The chain joins TRBV5-1 to TRBJ2-7; 7 positions match TRBD2. In nucleotides, the CDR3 is TGCGCCAGCAGCTTGGATGGCGGGGGAGGCGAGCAGTACTTC. It is translated as CASSLDGGGGEQYF. Complete variable domain (other parts from reference TRBV5-1 and TRBJ2-7): KAGVTQTPRYLIKTRGQQVTLSCSPISGHRSVSWYQQTPGQGLQFLFEYFSETQRNKGNFPGRFSGRQFSNSRSEMNVSTLELGDSALYLCASSLDGGGGEQYFGPGTRLTVT.